The 28 T cell receptor beta chains listed next were all sequenced from one sample in a study of T cells in localized non-small cell lung cancer. TCRdb's copy holds only in-frame clones and misses some; the assay was immunoSEQ multiplex PCR. The sample contains fewer than 5,500 clones, around 27% of which appear only once. The sequencing used lung tumor tissue, collected before any cancer treatment. The receptors shown here come from a man aged 40-75 years with stage II lung adenocarcinoma.

Judged by abundance, this clone is medium-sized. This chain links TRBV11-3 with TRBJ2-7; D might be TRBD1 or TRBD2, each matching 5 bases. Germline loops: CDR1 SGHNT, CDR2 YENEEA. CDR3 length equals 15 residues. The ends were cut back, 6 bases at V and 3 bases at J, with 18 bases in the middle. The CDR3 reads CASSPQGSRGYEQYF. The CDR3 nucleotides are TGTGCCAGCAGTCCTCAAGGGTCGAGGGGCTACGAGCAGTACTTC.

J is TRBJ2-3 and V is TRBV28; D is unclear. CDR1 and CDR2 (germline): MDHEN, SYDVKM. V shed 6 bases and J shed 3 bases, with 13 bases lying between them. The CDR3 is 14 residues long. The CDR3 DNA follows: TGTGCCAGCAGAGGGCAGTGGCTGACAGATACGCAGTATTTT. It translates to CASRGQWLTDTQYF.

Judged by abundance, this clone is medium-sized. The rearrangement links TRBV29-1 to TRBJ2-7; D call uncertain. Between the trimmed V and J ends, which lost 5 bases and 3 bases, there was a span of 11 bases. Germline values: CDR1 SQVTM, CDR2 ANQGSEA. There are 12 residues in the CDR3. CDR3 nucleotides: TGCAGCGTTCGGCGGTCCGACTACGAGCAGTACTTC. It yields the protein CSVRRSDYEQYF.

The chain couples TRBV25-1 to TRBJ2-5; a possible D gene is TRBD2 (5 bases). This CDR3 is built from 18 residues. Trimming pared 2 bases from V and 4 bases from J, leaving 23 bases between. Germline V gives CDR1 MGHDK, CDR2 SYGVNS. DNA of the CDR3: TGTGCCAGCAGTGAAGTAGGTGACGGTACTGGGAGTGGAGAGACCCAGTACTTC. It codes for CASSEVGDGTGSGETQYF.

The chain uses TRBV5-1 and TRBJ2-7; a possible D gene is TRBD2 (7 bases). V was cut by 0 bases and J by 4 bases, with 17 bases left in between. Germline V gene sequence: CDR1 SGHRS, CDR2 YFSETQ. This CDR3 region has 16 residues. In DNA, the CDR3 is TGCGCCAGCAGCTTGGCCTCTGGGGGGGCTTCATACGAGCAGTACTTC. It codes for CASSLASGGASYEQYF.

This chain connects TRBV28 to TRBJ2-2, with a tentative D call TRBD1 (6 bases). CDR3 length equals 15 residues. Germline V CDR1 and CDR2: MDHEN, SYDVKM. Deletions cut 6 bases from V and 5 bases from J, with 16 bases between. CDR3: CASSGATGPTGELFF. The CDR3 DNA is TGTGCCAGCAGCGGGGCAACAGGGCCAACCGGGGAGCTGTTTTTT. Drawing the rest from reference TRBV28 and TRBJ2-2, the complete variable domain is DVKVTQSSRYLVKRTGEKVFLECVQDMDHENMFWYRQDPGLGLRLIYFSYDVKMKEKGDIPEGYSVSREKKERFSLILESASTNQTSMYLCASSGATGPTGELFFGEGSRLTVL.

The chain uses TRBV10-1 and TRBJ2-7; D remains ambiguous. The CDR3 length is 16 residues. Germline V lookup: CDR1 WNHNN, CDR2 SYGVQD (reference sequence). The V gene lost 0 bases and the J gene lost 3 bases, with 15 bases spanning the gap. This CDR3 reads CASSESLVGSRYEQYF. In nucleotides, the CDR3 is TGCGCCAGCAGTGAGTCGTTAGTGGGTAGTCGCTACGAGCAGTACTTC.

The chain links TRBV19 to TRBJ2-1, with D perhaps matching TRBD1 or TRBD2 (5 bases each). The CDR3 has 15 amino acids. Trimming shortened V by 3 bases and J by 10 bases, and 19 bases separated the two germline ends. Germline V gives CDR1 LNHDA, CDR2 SQIVND (reference sequence). The CDR3 region has the DNA TGTGCCAGTAGTATTTCTGAGGGGATCGGGAAAGAGCAGTTCTTC. Translating it yields CASSISEGIGKEQFF.

This clone was detected only a few times. CDR3 protein: CASSLKGKTEAFF. The CDR3 DNA reads TGTGCCAGCAGCTTAAAAGGGAAGACTGAAGCTTTCTTT. J is TRBJ1-1 and V is TRBV9, with no clear D. Trimming shortened V by 4 bases and J by 5 bases, and 12 bases separated the two germline ends. Germline V CDR1 and CDR2: SGDLS, YYNGEE. The CDR3 has 13 amino acids.

This clone occurred a few times. The chain employs TRBV14 and TRBJ2-2, with 10 bases that match TRBD2. Germline-derived CDR1 and CDR2 are SGHDN and FVKESK. J lost 1 base, V lost 3 bases, and 2 bases had no gene match. The CDR3 totals 16 residues. The CDR3 nucleotides are TGTGCCAGCAGCCAGAGACTAGCGGGGAACACCGGGGAGCTGTTTTTT. Residues: CASSQRLAGNTGELFF.

The CDR3 region has the DNA TGTGCCAGCAGTACCCACCCACAGCATAATGAAAAACTGTTTTTT. As protein: CASSTHPQHNEKLFF. The chain employs TRBV6-8 and TRBJ1-4; no clear D. CDR3 size: 15 residues. Germline lookup yields CDR1 MNHGY and CDR2 SAAAGT. V shed 5 bases and J shed 4 bases, with 14 bases lying between them.

In its sample, this clone was seen a few times. This chain links TRBV12-5 with TRBJ1-5; 7 nucleotides line up with TRBD1. Germline V gene lookup returns CDR1 LGHNT and CDR2 FRNRAP. CDR3 length: 15 residues. CDR3: CASAARQGGRQPQHF. The DNA of the CDR3 is TGTGCCAGCGCGGCGAGACAGGGAGGACGACAGCCCCAGCATTTT.

The CDR3 loop reads CSVESEPGPLGNNEQFF. DNA for the CDR3: TGCAGCGTTGAATCGGAGCCCGGACCTCTGGGGAACAATGAGCAGTTCTTC. The J gene is TRBJ2-1, the V gene TRBV29-1; D remains unclear. CDR1 and CDR2 (germline): SQVTM, ANQGSEA. Between the trimmed V and J ends, which lost 2 bases and 5 bases, there was a span of 22 bases. This CDR3 has 17 residues.

This clone was detected a few times. The V call is TRBV28, the J call TRBJ1-2; possibly TRBD1 for D (6 bases). This CDR3 is built from 18 residues. V lost 3 bases and J 0 bases, leaving 20 bases between the germline ends. Germline lookup yields CDR1 MDHEN and CDR2 SYDVKM. This CDR3 reads CASSFPFPGQLANYGYTF. The DNA of the CDR3 is TGTGCCAGCAGTTTCCCCTTCCCCGGACAGCTAGCTAACTATGGCTACACCTTC.

V and J are TRBV6-8 and TRBJ1-2; possibly TRBD1 for D (6 bases). The germline V gene encodes CDR1 MNHGY and CDR2 SAAAGT. Trimming cost V 5 bases and J 2 bases, with 12 bases left between them. This CDR3 has 14 amino acids. CDR3 residues: CASSIQQGNYGYTF. CDR3 DNA sequence: TGTGCCAGCAGTATCCAACAGGGCAACTATGGCTACACCTTC.

The chain carries TRBV18 and TRBJ2-7, with TRBD1 matching 8 bases. CDR3 size: 14 residues. CDR1 and CDR2 from the germline V gene are KGHSH and LQKENI. Losses at the gene ends were 8 bases for V and 5 bases for J; bases not matched to a gene: 11. The CDR3 reads CASSNRGFADEQYF. CDR3 sequence (DNA): TGTGCCAGCAGTAACAGGGGGTTTGCGGACGAGCAGTACTTC. Supplemented by reference TRBV18 and TRBJ2-7, the full variable domain reads NAGVMQNPRHLVRRRGQEARLRCSPMKGHSHVYWYRQLPEEGLKFMVYLQKENIIDESGMPKERFSAEFPKEGPSILRIQQVVRGDSAAYFCASSNRGFADEQYFGPGTRLTVT.

This chain connects TRBV14 to TRBJ2-5; 9 bases are a match to TRBD1. CDR3 length equals 16 residues. Germline CDR1 reads SGHDN; CDR2 reads FVKESK. The ends lost 4 bases at V and 5 bases at J; junction bases unmatched: 11. CDR3 sequence: CASSPGTGTQRETQYF. CDR3 DNA sequence: TGTGCCAGCAGCCCGGGGACAGGGACTCAGCGGGAGACCCAGTACTTC.

The chain joins TRBV28 to TRBJ1-5; possibly TRBD1 for D (5 bases). CDR1 and CDR2 from the germline V gene are MDHEN and SYDVKM. V gave up 3 bases and J gave up 2 bases, with 11 bases separating them. The CDR3 runs 15 residues. DNA of the CDR3: TGTGCCAGCAGTTTGGGTAGGGGTGGCAATCAGCCCCAGCATTTT. Its protein is CASSLGRGGNQPQHF.

J is TRBJ2-7 and V is TRBV6-8; TRBD1 matches at 9 bases. There are 15 residues in the CDR3. V lost 10 bases and J lost 10; bases outside the gene matches: 20. CDR1 and CDR2 (germline): MNHGY, SAAAGT. CDR3 in DNA: TGTGCCATCAGATCTCGACCGGGACAGGGAGATTTACAGTACTTC. Its translation is CAIRSRPGQGDLQYF.

The rearrangement uses TRBV19 and TRBJ1-2; D ambiguous. V shed 3 bases and J shed 8 bases, with 22 bases lying between them. The CDR3 loop spans 16 amino acids. The germline V gene encodes CDR1 LNHDA and CDR2 SQIVND (reference sequence). The CDR3 loop reads CASSIRVEDFVGGYTF. Here the CDR3 DNA reads TGTGCCAGTAGTATTAGGGTTGAGGATTTCGTCGGCGGCTACACCTTC.

The chain carries TRBV11-3 and TRBJ2-3; D may be TRBD2 (5 bases). Germline V gene data show CDR1 as SGHNT and CDR2 as YENEEA. The V and J ends lost 7 bases and 1 base respectively, with 12 bases between them. The CDR3 covers 14 residues. CDR3 sequence (DNA): TGTGCCAGCACCGGACTCGAGGGCACAGATACGCAGTATTTT. Amino acid sequence: CASTGLEGTDTQYF.

The chain has TRBV9 and TRBJ2-7, with D maybe TRBD1 (5 bases). The CDR3 loop spans 14 amino acids. CDR1 SGDLS and CDR2 YYNGEE come from the germline V gene. V dropped 3 bases and J dropped 7 bases, with 17 bases sitting between them. In DNA, the CDR3 is TGTGCCAGCAGCGGCGAGTGGGGCGCCGGGGAGCAGTACTTC. It codes for CASSGEWGAGEQYF.

The CDR3 loop is CASSYSDSLEQYF. The CDR3 DNA reads TGTGCCAGCAGTTACTCCGACAGTCTCGAGCAGTACTTC. This sequence joins TRBV6-8 and TRBJ2-7; D perhaps matches TRBD1 (5 bases). Trimming took off 0 bases at V and 6 bases at J, with 9 bases between the two ends. The CDR3 runs 13 residues. CDR1 MNHGY and CDR2 SAAAGT come from the germline V gene.

This chain connects TRBV19 to TRBJ1-4; D may be TRBD1 (5 bases). This CDR3 region has 16 residues. V gave up 2 bases and J gave up 0 bases, with 10 bases separating them. Germline V gene data show CDR1 as LNHDA and CDR2 as SQIVND (reference sequence). The CDR3 sequence: CASSISTVTTNEKLFF. DNA for the CDR3: TGTGCCAGTAGTATATCGACAGTGACAACTAATGAAAAACTGTTTTTT.

V is TRBV11-3 and J is TRBJ2-7; TRBD1 aligns across 7 bases. J lost 0 bases, V lost 5 bases, and 7 bases had no gene match. CDR1 is SGHNT and CDR2 is YENEEA in the germline V gene. This CDR3 has 15 amino acids. CDR3 protein: CASSGARDSSYEQYF. The CDR3 DNA reads TGTGCCAGCAGCGGCGCTCGGGACAGCTCCTACGAGCAGTACTTC.

This clone has only a few counts. The gene calls are TRBV9 and TRBJ2-7; the match to TRBD2 covers 8 bases. The junction had 14 bases not matched to a gene; V was cut back by 5 bases and J by 7 bases. Germline values: CDR1 SGDLS, CDR2 YYNGEE. This CDR3 has 15 amino acids. CDR3 in amino acids: CASSEGVAGGKEQYF. The CDR3 DNA is TGTGCCAGCAGTGAAGGGGTCGCGGGAGGAAAGGAGCAGTACTTC.

This clone was seen more than once but under ten times. The chain has TRBV29-1 and TRBJ1-1; perhaps TRBD1 as D (5 bases). Between the trimmed V and J ends, which lost 5 bases and 3 bases, there was a span of 16 bases. Germline CDR1 is SQVTM and CDR2 is ANQGSEA. The CDR3 has 14 residues. The CDR3 protein is CSVTPGGTDTEAFF. The CDR3 region has the DNA TGCAGCGTTACCCCGGGTGGGACGGACACTGAAGCTTTCTTT.

The genes are TRBV28 and TRBJ2-7; the D gene is possibly TRBD2 (5 bases). Trimming left V 1 base short and J 4 bases short, with 11 bases between. CDR1 is MDHEN, CDR2 SYDVKM, per germline. The CDR3 consists of 14 residues. CDR3 protein: CASSLFGVRYEQYF. The CDR3 region has the DNA TGTGCCAGCAGTTTATTCGGGGTCAGATACGAGCAGTACTTC.